The 2 T cell receptor beta chains reported below all come from one sample, sequenced in a study of regulatory T cells in long-lasting Graves disease. With iRepertoire HTBI primers and Arm-PCR of CDR3 regions, TCR beta libraries were built. TCRdb analysed the multiplex PCR reads with MiXCR anew, one entry per CDR3 protein. The top ten clones hold more than 20% of a sample with hundreds of thousands of distinct CDR3 sequences, less than 25% of them seen once. The time point is: persistent/refractory GD, antithyroid drugs over 5 years with positive TRAb. PBMC RNA served as the TCR library source. Sequencing used peripheral blood mononuclear cells (PBMCs), obtained when the disease was refractory, from a patient treated with antithyroid drugs. The source is a female donor with Graves disease.

This clonotype was seen a handful of times. The rearrangement links TRBV6-5 to TRBJ2-7, with TRBD2 matching 14 bases. V dropped 4 bases and J dropped 4; count of bases not matched to a gene: 9. Germline CDR1 and CDR2: MNHEY and SVGAGI. The CDR3 has 17 amino acids. The CDR3 is CASSSTGTSGRRYEQYF. The CDR3 DNA is TGTGCCAGCAGTTCGACCGGGACTAGCGGGAGACGGTACGAGCAGTACTTC.

A remark on this clonotype: This could be a read error, since a much larger clone is one nucleotide away. This chain links TRBV27 with TRBJ2-7; 12 nucleotides match TRBD2. CDR3 length equals 15 residues. CDR1 and CDR2 from the germline V gene are MNHEY and SMNVEV (reference sequence). CDR3 nucleotides: TGTGCCAGCAGTAGGACTAGCGGGATAACGTACGAGCAGTGCTTC. It translates to CASSRTSGITYEQCF.